The 24 T cell receptor beta chains given below trace back to one sample, sequenced in a study of blood T cell repertoires in COVID-19. The method was immunoSEQ multiplex PCR; TCRdb's version includes in-frame clones alone and lacks a portion of them. The sample holds 55,000 to 90,000 clones; around 83% are singletons and the top ten take 35% to 40%. Material for sequencing was peripheral blood. The receptors come from an elderly woman with active or convalescent COVID-19.

The CDR3 nucleotides read TGTGCCAGCAGCACCGAACAGGGATTTTATCAGCCCCAGCATTTT. The encoded protein is CASSTEQGFYQPQHF. V gene TRBV7-2 combines with J gene TRBJ1-5, with D maybe TRBD1 (6 bases). This CDR3 has 15 residues. CDR1 SGHTA and CDR2 FQGNSA come from the germline V gene. V was pared by 5 bases and J by 5 bases, with 16 bases between. Drawing the rest from reference TRBV7-2 and TRBJ1-5, the complete variable domain is GAGVSQSPSNKVTEKGKDVELRCDPISGHTALYWYRQSLGQGLEFLIYFQGNSAPDKSGLPSDRFSAERTGGSVSTLTIQRTQQEDSAVYLCASSTEQGFYQPQHFGDGTRLSIL.

This sequence joins TRBV5-1 and TRBJ2-3, with D hard to call. CDR3 length: 13 amino acids. Trimming took off 4 bases at V and 5 bases at J, with 11 bases between the two ends. The germline V gene has CDR1 SGHRS and CDR2 YFSETQ. The CDR3 DNA follows: TGCGCCAGCAGCCTGGCAGTTGGAGATACGCAGTATTTT. This translates into CASSLAVGDTQYF.

The V and J genes are TRBV19 and TRBJ1-2, with 10 bases identical to TRBD1. Trimming cost V 4 bases and J 7 bases; bases outside gene matches: 3. This CDR3 region has 13 residues. The germline V gene encodes CDR1 LNHDA and CDR2 SQIVND (reference sequence). CDR3 DNA: TGTGCCAGTAGTACCGGGACAGGGGCTGGCTACACCTTC. It specifies CASSTGTGAGYTF.

V is TRBV7-3 and J is TRBJ2-3, with D perhaps TRBD1 (6 bases). The CDR3 has 14 amino acids. Germline CDR1 reads SGHTA; CDR2 reads FQGTGA. Trimming left V 5 bases short and J 8 bases short, with 17 bases between. The CDR3 bases are TGTGCCAGCAGCCCAACAGGGATTGGGGGTACGCAGTATTTT. Translating gives CASSPTGIGGTQYF.

The chain uses TRBV5-4 and TRBJ1-5; D is ambiguous. Germline values: CDR1 SGHNT, CDR2 YYREEE (reference sequence). The V gene lost 0 bases and the J gene lost 6 bases, with 10 bases spanning the gap. This CDR3 has 14 amino acids. The CDR3 DNA reads as TGTGCCAGCAGCTTGGATCCAGCGGGTCAGCCCCAGCATTTT. Encoded protein: CASSLDPAGQPQHF.

The chain employs TRBV12-3 or TRBV12-4 and TRBJ1-3; 7 bases agree with TRBD1. The CDR3 contains 12 residues. V lost 5 bases to trimming and J lost 14 bases; unmatched junction nucleotides: 9. The CDR3: CASSPGTVQLYF. The CDR3 DNA sequence: TGTGCCAGCAGTCCCGGGACAGTCCAACTATATTTT.

This clone is a singleton in its sample. CDR3 DNA sequence: TGTGCCAGCAGGCCGGTCGCGTACAATGAGCAGTTCTTC. Translated: CASRPVAYNEQFF. The chain links TRBV12-3 or TRBV12-4 to TRBJ2-1; D unresolved. The CDR3 covers 13 residues. V lost 6 bases, J lost 4 bases, and 10 bases lay in between.

This chain links TRBV14 with TRBJ2-7, with 8 bases aligning to TRBD1. Trimming at V came to 2 bases and at J to 2 bases, leaving 2 bases not matched to a gene. This CDR3 comprises 14 residues. Germline loops: CDR1 SGHDN, CDR2 FVKESK. The CDR3 region is CASSQTGGPYEQYF. In DNA form, the CDR3 reads TGTGCCAGCAGCCAAACAGGGGGTCCCTACGAGCAGTACTTC. Filled out from reference TRBV14 and TRBJ2-7, the complete variable domain reads EAGVTQFPSHSVIEKGQTVTLRCDPISGHDNLYWYRRVMGKEIKFLLHFVKESKQDESGMPNNRFLAERTGGTYSTLKVQPAELEDSGVYFCASSQTGGPYEQYFGPGTRLTVT.

This clone came up a few times. CDR3 loop: CASSSRGDHTGELFF. CDR3 bases: TGTGCCAGTAGTAGCAGGGGAGATCACACCGGGGAGCTGTTTTTT. The chain couples TRBV19 to TRBJ2-2; possibly TRBD1 for D (6 bases). V gave up 4 bases and J gave up 3 bases, with 12 bases separating them. Germline V gives CDR1 LNHDA, CDR2 SQIVND (reference sequence). The CDR3 is made up of 15 amino acids.

Concerning this clone itself: Because the CDR3's place on the DNA is in doubt, the DNA is left out and the CDR3 is given as listed by TCRdb. This rearrangement joins TRBV12-1 to TRBJ1-6; the table's D gene call, TRBD1, was not cross checked with the DNA. TRBV12-1 is labeled a pseudogene. The CDR3 totals 16 residues, both ends included. Here the CDR3 reads CASSLHFGTGTSPLHF.

The CDR3: CASSQDRAGGLSWEQFF. The CDR3 region has the DNA TGCGCCAGCAGCCAAGATCGGGCGGGGGGGCTAAGTTGGGAGCAGTTCTTC. This chain joins TRBV4-3 and TRBJ2-1; 9 nucleotides align to TRBD2. The CDR3 has 17 amino acids. The trim removed 0 bases at V and 10 bases at J, leaving 13 bases unmatched. In germline, CDR1 is LGHNA, CDR2 YSLEER.

This chain connects TRBV10-3 to TRBJ2-5; possible D gene TRBD1, 6 bases. Germline V gene data show CDR1 as ENHRY and CDR2 as SYGVKD. Between the trimmed V and J ends, which lost 10 bases and 5 bases, there was a span of 17 bases. The CDR3 length is 13 residues. CDR3 sequence reads: CATSVGAEETQYF. CDR3 coding DNA: TGTGCCACCTCGGTGGGGGCGGAGGAGACCCAGTACTTC.

The chain links TRBV9 to TRBJ1-2, with 8 bases matching TRBD1. CDR1 and CDR2 from the germline V gene are SGDLS and YYNGEE. J was trimmed by 8 bases and V by 3 bases; bases with no gene match: 18. The CDR3 is 17 amino acids. CDR3 in amino acids: CASSATPRTGKFVGYTF. The CDR3 DNA reads as TGTGCCAGCAGCGCCACCCCCCGGACAGGGAAGTTCGTGGGCTACACCTTC.

This clone was counted only a few times. The V gene is TRBV7-9, the J gene TRBJ1-1, with TRBD1 as a possible D gene (5 bases). The CDR3 totals 13 residues. The germline V gene encodes CDR1 SEHNR and CDR2 FQNEAQ (reference sequence). V lost 0 bases and J lost 8, with 10 bases in between. CDR3 region: CASSLAQGIEAFF. The DNA of the CDR3 is TGTGCCAGCAGCTTAGCGCAGGGCATCGAAGCTTTCTTT.

This clone was seen more than once but under ten times. The rearrangement uses TRBV14 and TRBJ2-2; D is unclear. V was shortened by 1 base and J by 8 bases, with 5 bases between the two germline ends. Germline lookup yields CDR1 SGHDN and CDR2 FVKESK. The CDR3 sequence is 12 residues long. CDR3 DNA: TGTGCCAGCAGCCAAGTCGGTGGGGAGCTGTTTTTT. Its protein is CASSQVGGELFF.

The chain has TRBV29-1 and TRBJ1-2; D not resolved. This CDR3 comprises 13 residues. V was pared by 4 bases and J by 4 bases, with 13 bases between. The V gene's germline CDR1 is SQVTM and CDR2 ANQGSEA. The CDR3 nucleotides read TGCAGCGTTGCACAGAAGCTCACCTATGGCTACACCTTC. This sequence encodes CSVAQKLTYGYTF. The variable domain in full, with the rest retrieved from reference TRBV29-1 and TRBJ1-2, is SAVISQKPSRDICQRGTSLTIQCQVDSQVTMMFWYRQQPGQSLTLIATANQGSEATYESGFVIDKFPISRPNLTFSTLTVSNMSPEDSSIYLCSVAQKLTYGYTFGSGTRLTVV.

The rearrangement uses TRBV18 and TRBJ2-4; tentative D call: TRBD2 (5 bases). The CDR3 contains 14 residues. The V end lost 6 bases, the J end lost 9 bases, and 18 bases lay between the germline ends. CDR1 is KGHSH and CDR2 is LQKENI in the germline V gene. CDR3 sequence: CASSPEGPRSIQYF. As DNA, the CDR3 is TGTGCCAGCTCTCCCGAGGGTCCCAGGTCCATTCAGTACTTC. Full variable domain (remainder filled in from reference TRBV18 and TRBJ2-4): NAGVMQNPRHLVRRRGQEARLRCSPMKGHSHVYWYRQLPEEGLKFMVYLQKENIIDESGMPKERFSAEFPKEGPSILRIQQVVRGDSAAYFCASSPEGPRSIQYFGAGTRLSVL.

The V gene is TRBV5-1, the J gene TRBJ1-2; perhaps TRBD1 as D (5 bases). The CDR3 contains 15 residues. Germline CDR1 reads SGHRS; CDR2 reads YFSETQ. V was trimmed by 0 bases and J by 4 bases, leaving 13 bases between them. CDR3 nucleotides: TGCGCCAGCAGCTTGGACGGGGGGTCAGGCTATGGCTACACCTTC. It specifies CASSLDGGSGYGYTF. Combining the CDR3 with reference TRBV5-1 and TRBJ1-2 gives the whole variable domain KAGVTQTPRYLIKTRGQQVTLSCSPISGHRSVSWYQQTPGQGLQFLFEYFSETQRNKGNFPGRFSGRQFSNSRSEMNVSTLELGDSALYLCASSLDGGSGYGYTFGSGTRLTVV.

The chain employs TRBV15 and TRBJ1-2; 7 nucleotides agree with TRBD1. V dropped 4 bases and J dropped 4; count of bases not matched to a gene: 9. Germline V gene data show CDR1 as LNHNV and CDR2 as YYDKDF (reference sequence). The CDR3 has 15 residues. The CDR3 coding sequence is TGTGCCACCAGCAACTCATTGACAGGGATCTATGGCTACACCTTC. This gives the protein CATSNSLTGIYGYTF.

This rearrangement joins TRBV21-1 to TRBJ2-5; no check of the table's D call, TRBD2, against the DNA was made. TRBV21-1 counts as a pseudogene. The CDR3 consists of 15 residues. The CDR3 protein is CASSKGRFWEETQYF. The DNA of the CDR3 is TGTGCCAGCAGCAAAGGGAGGTTCTGGGAGGAGACCCAGTACTTC.

This clone was seen ten or more times. The chain recombines TRBV10-3 with TRBJ2-7, with a tentative D call TRBD2 (5 bases). Trimming stripped 6 bases from V and 7 bases from J, with 22 bases between. The CDR3 is 15 amino acids. Germline CDR1 ENHRY, CDR2 SYGVKD. The CDR3 nucleotides are TGTGCCATCAGACCCCGGACTGGAAACTATGGTGAGCAGTACTTC. Translated, it gives CAIRPRTGNYGEQYF.

The chain combines TRBV15 with TRBJ1-5; D gene ambiguous. The CDR3 spans 16 residues. The germline V gene has CDR1 LNHNV and CDR2 YYDKDF (reference sequence). The V end lost 0 bases, the J end lost 2 bases, and 11 bases lay between the germline ends. The CDR3 loop reads CATSRDMVGGNQPQHF. Written as DNA, the CDR3 is TGTGCCACCAGCAGAGATATGGTGGGAGGCAATCAGCCCCAGCATTTT.

The chain combines TRBV24-1 with TRBJ2-3; possibly TRBD1 for D (6 bases). The V gene's germline CDR1 is KGHDR and CDR2 SFDVKD. Trimming took off 4 bases at V and 0 bases at J, with 10 bases between the two ends. The CDR3 covers 15 residues. The CDR3 DNA follows: TGTGCCACCAGTGACCCGGACAGCAGCACAGATACGCAGTATTTT. Protein sequence: CATSDPDSSTDTQYF.

The chain couples TRBV7-2 to TRBJ2-2; D is possibly TRBD1 (5 bases). This CDR3 has 16 residues. CDR1 SGHTA and CDR2 FQGNSA come from the germline V gene. Deletions cut 10 bases from V and 0 bases from J, with 18 bases between. The CDR3 loop is CATTLYATANTGELFF. The DNA for the CDR3 is TGTGCCACCACCCTATACGCGACAGCGAACACCGGGGAGCTGTTTTTT.